One sample yielded the 11 T cell receptor beta chains listed below, sequenced in a study of blood T cells in healthy people across ages. Combining a sample-barcoded 5' primer with a J-beta primer mix, a second PCR ran for 7 to 11 cycles. TCRdb re-derived calls from the 5' RACE reads in MiXCR, one entry per CDR3 protein. The profile shows some 370,000 distinct CDR3 sequences, more than 45% of them singletons. Material: blood. These receptors all stem from a man in his sixties in good health.

This clonotype was counted only a few times. This chain joins TRBV21-1 and TRBJ1-4; TRBD1 is the table's D call and was not checked against the DNA. TRBV21-1 is listed as a pseudogene. The CDR3 runs 16 residues. CDR3 residues: CASSPDSGGAPEKLFF. The DNA of the CDR3 is TGTGCCAGCAGCCCTGATTCAGGGGGCGCCCCTGAAAAACTGTTTTTT.

This chain uses TRBV29-1 with TRBJ2-3; D is uncertain. The V end lost 7 bases, the J end lost 4 bases, and 12 bases lay between the germline ends. Germline CDR1 SQVTM, CDR2 ANQGSEA. The CDR3 is 12 residues long. CDR3 sequence reads: CSDWENADTQYF. CDR3 DNA sequence: TGCAGCGACTGGGAAAACGCAGATACGCAGTATTTT.

This chain connects TRBV3-1 to TRBJ1-2; 8 bases are shared with TRBD1. The CDR3 has 15 amino acids. V was pared by 5 bases and J by 3 bases, with 8 bases of the junction left unmatched. Germline V gene data show CDR1 as LGHDT and CDR2 as YNNKEL (reference sequence). This CDR3 is CASSFRGQGYYGYTF. In DNA, the CDR3 is TGTGCCAGCAGCTTCAGGGGGCAGGGGTACTATGGCTACACCTTC.

The chain has TRBV18 and TRBJ1-2; D is perhaps TRBD1 (6 bases). This CDR3 is built from 16 residues. The germline V gene encodes CDR1 KGHSH and CDR2 LQKENI. Trimming left V 2 bases short and J 2 bases short, with 15 bases between. CDR3 amino acids: CASSPIVVGANYGYTF. As DNA, the CDR3 is TGTGCCAGCTCACCAATCGTCGTGGGGGCCAACTATGGCTACACCTTC. The full variable domain, its missing parts supplied by reference TRBV18 and TRBJ1-2, is NAGVMQNPRHLVRRRGQEARLRCSPMKGHSHVYWYRQLPEEGLKFMVYLQKENIIDESGMPKERFSAEFPKEGPSILRIQQVVRGDSAAYFCASSPIVVGANYGYTFGSGTRLTVV.

The V and J genes are TRBV5-4 and TRBJ2-4, with D hard to call. Germline-derived CDR1 and CDR2 are SGHNT and YYREEE (reference sequence). This CDR3 region has 16 residues. Trimming left V 0 bases short and J 3 bases short, with 13 bases between. The CDR3 region is CASSLDPRRVKNIQYF. The CDR3 bases are TGTGCCAGCAGCTTGGACCCACGAAGGGTCAAAAACATTCAGTACTTC.

The chain employs TRBV7-2 and TRBJ2-3; 7 nucleotides align to TRBD2. V dropped 4 bases and J dropped 2; count of bases not matched to a gene: 9. CDR1 and CDR2 (germline): SGHTA, FQGNSA. The CDR3 is 16 amino acids. The CDR3 nucleotides read TGTGCCAGCAGCTCGAGAGCGGGACGGGTCACAGATACGCAGTATTTT. It translates to CASSSRAGRVTDTQYF.

The V call is TRBV7-9, the J call TRBJ2-3, with 15 bases aligning to TRBD2. The CDR3 length is 17 residues. V was clipped by 5 bases and J by 3 bases; unmatched bases: 6. Germline CDR1 is SEHNR and CDR2 is FQNEAQ (reference sequence). The CDR3 is CASSPGLAGGLTDTQYF. CDR3 DNA sequence: TGTGCCAGCAGCCCCGGACTAGCGGGAGGGCTAACAGATACGCAGTATTTT.

V usage is TRBV5-1 and J usage is TRBJ1-1; 8 positions match TRBD1. The CDR3 runs 14 residues. Germline V lookup: CDR1 SGHRS, CDR2 YFSETQ. The ends lost 4 bases at V and 4 bases at J; junction bases unmatched: 6. The CDR3 sequence is CASSPGQGTTEAFF. The DNA of the CDR3 is TGCGCCAGCAGCCCCGGACAGGGCACCACTGAAGCTTTCTTT.

This clonotype has more than one count but fewer than ten. The chain has TRBV10-3 and TRBJ1-6; D uncertain. The CDR3 is 15 residues long. Germline CDR1 ENHRY, CDR2 SYGVKD. Trimming pared 0 bases from V and 4 bases from J, leaving 7 bases between. CDR3 sequence (DNA): TGTGCCATCAGTGAGTCGACTGAATATAATTCACCCCTCCACTTT. This gives the protein CAISESTEYNSPLHF.

The chain is built from TRBV6-2 or TRBV6-3 and TRBJ1-1, with 9 nucleotides matching TRBD1. The CDR3 length is 15 residues. Germline V CDR1 and CDR2: MNHEY, SVGEGT. Germline trimming cut 4 bases from V and 1 base from J; bases unmatched to any gene: 4. CDR3 region: CASSWDRETNTEAFF. CDR3 DNA sequence: TGTGCCAGCAGTTGGGACAGGGAGACGAACACTGAAGCTTTCTTT.

This chain joins TRBV10-3 and TRBJ2-1; tentatively, D is TRBD2 (7 bases). Near its end, the DNA agrees better with TRBJ2-7, so the J call may be wrong. This CDR3 has 14 amino acids. The germline CDR1 and CDR2 sequences are ENHRY and SYGVKD. The DNA for the CDR3 is TGTGCCATCAACGGCGGGGGCTCCTACAATGAGCAGTACTTC. Its protein is CAINGGGSYNEQYF.